This T cell receptor beta chain was observed in a study of T cell responses to AZD1222 COVID-19 vaccine. Generated by immunoSEQ multiplex PCR, the TCRdb table keeps only in-frame clones and is missing some. The sample records 140,000 to 150,000 clones, over 80% being singletons. The germline CDR1 and CDR2 sequences are SEHNR and FQNEAQ (reference sequence). The CDR3 runs to 14 residues. V was trimmed by 3 bases and J by 5 bases, leaving 14 bases between them. This receptor was obtained from an adult who received the AZD1222 COVID-19 vaccine. This specimen consisted of peripheral blood, obtained 28 days after the second AZD1222 dose. The chain uses TRBV7-9 and TRBJ2-7, with D hard to call. The DNA of the CDR3 is TGTGCCAGCAGCTTGACTGGGGATTTTGACGAGCAGTACTTC. It yields the protein CASSLTGDFDEQYF.